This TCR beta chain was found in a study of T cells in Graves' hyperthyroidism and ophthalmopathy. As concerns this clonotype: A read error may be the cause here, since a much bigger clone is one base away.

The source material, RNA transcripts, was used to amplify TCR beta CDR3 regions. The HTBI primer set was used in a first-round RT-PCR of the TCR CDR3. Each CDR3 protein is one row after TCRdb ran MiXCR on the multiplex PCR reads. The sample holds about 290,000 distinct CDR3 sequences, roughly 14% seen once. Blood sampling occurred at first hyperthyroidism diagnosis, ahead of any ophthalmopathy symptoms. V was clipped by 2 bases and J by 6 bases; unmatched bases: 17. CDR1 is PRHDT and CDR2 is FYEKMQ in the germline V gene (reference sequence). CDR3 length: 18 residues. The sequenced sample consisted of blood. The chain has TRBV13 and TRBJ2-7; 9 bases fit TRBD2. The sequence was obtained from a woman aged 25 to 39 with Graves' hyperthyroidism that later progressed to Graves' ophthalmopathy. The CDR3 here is CASSLWSSGAVGSVEQYF. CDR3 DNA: TGTGCCAGCAGCTTATGGTCTAGCGGGGCCGTCGGGAGTGTCGAGCAGTACTTC.